This TCR beta chain came from a study of blood T cell repertoires in COVID-19. Study as a whole: T cells, B-cell-depleted T cells, or PBMCs supplied cDNA or gDNA.

Source study methods: Using reference gene primer amplification, nucleated cell counts were estimated. TCRdb's copy holds only in-frame clones and misses some; the assay was immunoSEQ multiplex PCR. That table gives V, J and clone size, and the DNA gave D and trimming. The repertoire holds 200,000 to 300,000 clones, 65% to 90% seen once, with under 2.5% in the top ten. V lost 0 bases and J lost 10, with 17 bases in between. The CDR3 sequence is 16 residues long. CDR1 and CDR2 (germline): SGHRS, YFSETQ. The clonotype was recovered from a young man with active or convalescent COVID-19. Material: peripheral blood. The chain combines TRBV5-1 with TRBJ1-6; D ambiguous. The CDR3 reads CASSLGSGSGVSPLHF. CDR3 nucleotides: TGCGCCAGCAGCTTGGGATCCGGGTCGGGTGTGTCACCCCTCCACTTT.